This entry is about one T cell receptor beta chain. This receptor's antigen is unknown. No much larger clonotype is one base removed from it; base qualities were not supplied. The sample belongs to a study of blood T cell repertoires in COVID-19 (dated by TCRdb to about 2020). In the study overall: Collaborator samples came from the United States, Italy and Spain and covered acute and convalescent phases of COVID-19. The material from the prospective study consisted of cDNA or gDNA derived from T cells, B-cell-depleted T cells, or PBMCs. The dataset comprised deeply sampled blood TCRbeta repertoires from subjects exposed to, actively infected with, or recovered from COVID-19. A freely available public database, intended as a resource for researchers studying the immune response to SARS-CoV-2, is where the repertoires were released. The samples were drawn from the first 160 participants of the ongoing ImmuneRACE study and from some 1,300 subjects provided by 6 global collaborators. Sample metadata almost always included a de-identified subject ID, COVID-19 status, age in years and sex. HLA class I and class II types, where available, came from metadata supplied by the sample provider rather than from assay-based typing. Summary of the overall study and its limitations: The quantity of clinical and demographic metadata differed by source and by participant and was supplied without curation.

TCRbeta CDR3 regions were amplified from genomic DNA using the immunoSEQ Assay, a bias-controlled multiplex PCR. Turning to the authors' computational methods: The number of nucleated cells in each sample was estimated from the amplification of reference gene primers within the assay. To quantify the absolute abundance of each unique TCRbeta CDR3 rearrangement, sequence reads were collapsed and filtered. Productive Simpson clonality was computed per sample as the square root of Simpson's diversity index over productive rearrangements. TCRdb retrieved this table from immuneACCESS and kept in-frame rearrangements only. Not all clones are present; in checked studies, unresolved V genes account for under half, and no reason is known for the remainder. V and J calls and clone size are as listed in that table; D and trimming were resolved from the DNA. The table for this sample lists about 230,000 clones; 81% of them were counted only once. The top ten clones comprise about 7.4% of the sample.

The collaborating institutions used their own protocols to collect whole blood in K2EDTA tubes. For TCRbeta analysis, collaborators shipped samples in one of three forms: frozen whole blood, isolated PBMCs, or DNA extracted from either of those sample types. Relative to germline, V is missing 5 bases and J is missing 3 bases, with 3 bases of the junction outside any gene match. The CDR3 has 13 amino acids, counting the end cysteine and phenylalanine. The sequence is cut down to CDR3 DNA, 39 bases in frame from base 1. The germline V gene yields SGHTA for CDR1 and FQGNSA for CDR2. The sequence was collected from a woman of 80 years or more with acute or convalescent COVID-19. The chain joins TRBV7-2 to TRBJ2-7, and 8 junction bases match TRBD1. Sequenced input: peripheral blood. The CDR3 reads CASSRTGHYEQYF. The bases are TGTGCCAGCAGCAGGACAGGGCACTACGAGCAGTACTTC.